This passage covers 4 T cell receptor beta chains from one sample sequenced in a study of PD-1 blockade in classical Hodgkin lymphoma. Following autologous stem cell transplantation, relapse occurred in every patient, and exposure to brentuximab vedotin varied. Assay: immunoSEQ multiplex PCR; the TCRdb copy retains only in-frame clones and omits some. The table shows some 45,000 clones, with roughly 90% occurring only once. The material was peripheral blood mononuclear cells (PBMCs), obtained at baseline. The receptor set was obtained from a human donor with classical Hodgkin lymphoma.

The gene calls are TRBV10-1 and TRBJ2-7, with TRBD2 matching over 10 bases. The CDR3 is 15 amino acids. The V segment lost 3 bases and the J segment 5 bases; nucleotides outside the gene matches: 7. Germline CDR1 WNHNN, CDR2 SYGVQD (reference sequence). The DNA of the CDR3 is TGCGCCAGCAGTGAACGGGGACTAGCGTCCAACGAGCAGTACTTC. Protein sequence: CASSERGLASNEQYF.

The CDR3 DNA follows: TGTGCCAGCAGTGAATACTTAAAGGTGTTACAGGGGGACTATGGCTACACCTTC. Amino acid sequence: CASSEYLKVLQGDYGYTF. The J gene is TRBJ1-2, the V gene TRBV6-1, with 8 bases lining up with TRBD1. V lost 2 bases and J lost 3; bases outside the gene matches: 14. Germline V gene lookup returns CDR1 MNHNS and CDR2 SASEGT. This CDR3 comprises 18 residues.

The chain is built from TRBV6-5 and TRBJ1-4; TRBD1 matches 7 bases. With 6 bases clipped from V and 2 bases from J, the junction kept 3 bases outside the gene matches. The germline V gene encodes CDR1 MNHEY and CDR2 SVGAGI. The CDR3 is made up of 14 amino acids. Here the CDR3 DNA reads TGTGCCAGCAGCGAAGGGGGCACTAATGAAAAACTGTTTTTT. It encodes CASSEGGTNEKLFF.

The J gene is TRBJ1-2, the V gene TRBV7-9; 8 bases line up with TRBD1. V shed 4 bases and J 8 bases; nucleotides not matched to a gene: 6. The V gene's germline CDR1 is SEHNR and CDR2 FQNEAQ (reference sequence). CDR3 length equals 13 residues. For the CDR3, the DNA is TGTGCCAGCAGCTCCTCAGGGGGCGAGGGCTACACCTTC. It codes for CASSSSGGEGYTF.